The 25 T cell receptor beta chains below all came from one sample that was sequenced in a study of blood T cell repertoires in COVID-19. Profiled with immunoSEQ multiplex PCR; TCRdb holds only in-frame clones, not every one. The table lists 100,000 to 150,000 clones, 80% of them singletons, with 25% in the top ten. The sequencing input was peripheral blood. The receptors here all came from a human donor in a cohort sampled during active COVID-19.

The genes are TRBV6-2 or TRBV6-3 and TRBJ1-6; TRBD1 matches at 9 bases. This CDR3 contains 15 residues. The trim removed 6 bases at V and 7 bases at J, leaving 7 bases unmatched. Germline values: CDR1 MNHEY, CDR2 SVGEGT. The CDR3 nucleotides read TGTGCCAGCAGCGATCCCGGGACAGGGAATTCACCCCTCCACTTT. Encoded protein: CASSDPGTGNSPLHF.

This chain connects TRBV7-2 to TRBJ2-5, with 15 nucleotides matching TRBD2. This CDR3 spans 16 amino acids. V dropped 3 bases and J dropped 2; count of bases not matched to a gene: 1. Germline CDR1 reads SGHTA; CDR2 reads FQGNSA. CDR3 in amino acids: CASSLGTSGGQETQYF. CDR3 DNA: TGTGCCAGCAGCTTGGGGACTAGCGGGGGGCAAGAGACCCAGTACTTC.

The chain uses TRBV4-3 and TRBJ1-2, with TRBD1 matching over 7 bases. CDR1 and CDR2 from the germline V gene are LGHNA and YSLEER. This CDR3 region has 14 residues. V lost 0 bases to trimming and J lost 8 bases; unmatched junction nucleotides: 6. The DNA of the CDR3 is TGCGCCAGCAGCCAAGAGACAGGGATGAGGGGCTACACCTTC. Translation: CASSQETGMRGYTF.

The chain joins TRBV6-4 to TRBJ1-1; D remains ambiguous. V lost 0 bases and J lost 1, with 6 bases in between. The CDR3 consists of 14 residues. Germline CDR1 and CDR2: MRHNA and SNTAGT. The CDR3 nucleotides are TGTGCCAGCAGTGACTCGGGCGAGAACACTGAAGCTTTCTTT. Protein sequence: CASSDSGENTEAFF.

V is TRBV30 and J is TRBJ1-1; D is perhaps TRBD1 (6 bases). V lost 2 bases and J 8 bases, leaving 9 bases between the germline ends. The CDR3 is 11 residues long. Germline assignment: CDR1 GTSNPN and CDR2 SVGIG (reference sequence). The CDR3: CAWSHRDEAFF. In DNA form, the CDR3 reads TGTGCCTGGAGTCACAGGGACGAAGCTTTCTTT.

The CDR3 nucleotides are TGTGCCAGCTCACCTCGGGATGGTGTTACCTTGAACACCGGGGAGCTGTTTTTT. Amino acid sequence: CASSPRDGVTLNTGELFF. The chain recombines TRBV18 with TRBJ2-2; TRBD2 might be the D (5 bases). The V end lost 3 bases, the J end lost 1 base, and 18 bases lay between the germline ends. Germline assignment: CDR1 KGHSH and CDR2 LQKENI. There are 18 residues in the CDR3.

The V call is TRBV10-1, the J call TRBJ1-5; D is undetermined. Trimming pared 7 bases from V and 1 base from J, leaving 5 bases between. This CDR3 is 12 amino acids long. CDR1 WNHNN and CDR2 SYGVQD come from the germline V gene (reference sequence). The CDR3 region has the DNA TGCGCCAGCACGCAGAGCAATCAGCCCCAGCATTTT. It specifies CASTQSNQPQHF.

The chain has TRBV6-2 or TRBV6-3 and TRBJ1-5; 7 bases agree with TRBD1. V lost 6 bases to trimming and J lost 5 bases; unmatched junction nucleotides: 13. CDR3 length: 16 residues. CDR1 is MNHEY, CDR2 SVGEGT, per germline. The CDR3 nucleotides are TGTGCCAGCAGCTCATCCGACAGGGTGGGGGATCAGCCCCAGCATTTT. It translates to CASSSSDRVGDQPQHF.

The chain links TRBV15 to TRBJ2-2; D is unclear. The CDR3 is made up of 13 amino acids. Germline CDR1 LNHNV, CDR2 YYDKDF (reference sequence). V lost 1 base, J lost 5 bases, and 5 bases lay in between. The CDR3: CATSRGYTGELFF. CDR3 DNA sequence: TGTGCCACCAGCAGAGGTTATACCGGGGAGCTGTTTTTT. Full variable domain (missing parts from reference TRBV15 and TRBJ2-2): DAMVIQNPRYQVTQFGKPVTLSCSQTLNHNVMYWYQQKSSQAPKLLFHYYDKDFNNEADTPDNFQSRRPNTSFCFLDIRSPGLGDTAMYLCATSRGYTGELFFGEGSRLTVL.

The chain carries TRBV6-2 or TRBV6-3 and TRBJ2-7, with 10 bases matching TRBD2. Trimming removed 2 bases from V and 4 bases from J; junction bases left unmatched: 11. This CDR3 spans 17 amino acids. From germline, CDR1 is MNHEY and CDR2 SVGEGT. In DNA, the CDR3 is TGTGCCAGCAGTTACGGAGCGGGAGGGCTAGGGACGTACGAGCAGTACTTC. This translates into CASSYGAGGLGTYEQYF.

The rearrangement joins TRBV28 to TRBJ2-2; D is ambiguous. Germline CDR1 and CDR2: MDHEN and SYDVKM. V was pared by 5 bases and J by 1 base, with 8 bases between. CDR3 length equals 14 residues. The CDR3 DNA reads as TGTGCCAGCAGTAGATACGGGAACACCGGGGAGCTGTTTTTT. Protein: CASSRYGNTGELFF.

As DNA, the CDR3 is TGTGCCAGCAGTGGACAGGGGGCCTATGGCTACACCTTC. Translation gives CASSGQGAYGYTF. J is TRBJ1-2 and V is TRBV12-3 or TRBV12-4; 11 nucleotides match TRBD1. J gave up 4 bases and V 5 bases, and 0 bases lay outside the gene matches. CDR3 length: 13 residues.

The V call is TRBV11-2, the J call TRBJ1-1; the D is unclear. This CDR3 spans 14 amino acids. Trimming shortened V by 1 base and J by 1 base, and 7 bases separated the two germline ends. Germline CDR1 SGHAT, CDR2 FQNNGV. DNA for the CDR3: TGTGCCAGCAGCTTAGTGTTAGAGAACACTGAAGCTTTCTTT. This gives the protein CASSLVLENTEAFF.

This clone was detected a few times. V gene TRBV28 combines with J gene TRBJ1-4, with D perhaps TRBD1 (5 bases). The V end lost 1 base, the J end lost 15 bases, and 18 bases lay between the germline ends. CDR1 and CDR2 from the germline V gene are MDHEN and SYDVKM. The CDR3 has 14 residues. The CDR3 sequence is CASSLSISVGGVFF. CDR3 DNA: TGTGCCAGCAGTTTATCTATCTCCGTGGGGGGGGTGTTTTTT.

This clone has more than one count but fewer than ten. V usage is TRBV7-2 and J usage is TRBJ1-3; D is uncertain. The ends were cut back, 3 bases at V and 0 bases at J, with 9 bases in the middle. This CDR3 comprises 15 residues. CDR1 and CDR2 (germline): SGHTA, FQGNSA. In DNA form, the CDR3 reads TGTGCCAGCAGCTTTACCGGGAGCTCTGGAAACACCATATATTTT. Its translation: CASSFTGSSGNTIYF.

The CDR3, as DNA: TGTGCCAGCAGCCCGCGTCTCTATGGGCCCAGGAACACTGAAGCTTTCTTT. Translation gives CASSPRLYGPRNTEAFF. The rearrangement joins TRBV5-5 to TRBJ1-1; no clear D gene. Deletions cut 4 bases from V and 1 base from J, with 20 bases between. This CDR3 contains 17 residues. The germline CDR1 and CDR2 sequences are SGHKS and YYEKEE (reference sequence). Filled out from reference TRBV5-5 and TRBJ1-1, the complete variable domain reads DAGVTQSPTHLIKTRGQQVTLRCSPISGHKSVSWYQQVLGQGPQFIFQYYEKEERGRGNFPDRFSARQFPNYSSELNVNALLLGDSALYLCASSPRLYGPRNTEAFFGQGTRLTVV.

V and J are TRBV18 and TRBJ2-2; a weak D match, TRBD1 (5 bases). The CDR3 covers 14 residues. CDR1 is KGHSH and CDR2 is LQKENI in the germline V gene. Trimming pared 3 bases from V and 3 bases from J, leaving 8 bases between. CDR3 in amino acids: CASSPGRDTGELFF. For the CDR3, the DNA is TGTGCCAGCTCACCCGGCAGGGACACCGGGGAGCTGTTTTTT.

The chain recombines TRBV6-1 with TRBJ2-2, with D unclear. The CDR3 consists of 13 residues. Germline loops: CDR1 MNHNS, CDR2 SASEGT. Trimming removed 1 base from V and 5 bases from J, with 5 bases in between. CDR3 region: CASSEVRTGELFF. In DNA form, the CDR3 reads TGTGCCAGCAGTGAAGTCCGGACCGGGGAGCTGTTTTTT.

This clone appeared a few times. The chain couples TRBV25-1 to TRBJ2-4; TRBD1 agrees at 10 bases. The trim removed 5 bases at V and 7 bases at J, leaving 5 bases unmatched. This CDR3 contains 14 residues. Germline CDR1 and CDR2: MGHDK and SYGVNS. CDR3 in DNA: TGTGCCAGCAGTCCAGACAGGGGGCTGAACATTCAGTACTTC. It translates to CASSPDRGLNIQYF.

For this clone: Different DNA sequences within this sample yield the same CDR3. V and J are TRBV6-5 and TRBJ2-3; TRBD1 agrees at 9 bases. This CDR3 has 13 amino acids. From germline, CDR1 is MNHEY and CDR2 SVGAGI. J lost 1 base, V lost 8 bases, and 1 base had no gene match. CDR3 sequence: CASRDRGTDTQYF. CDR3 nucleotide sequence: TGTGCCAGCCGGGACAGGGGCACAGATACGCAGTATTTT.

The sample holds one count of this clone. V is TRBV5-1 and J is TRBJ1-6, with 10 nucleotides matching TRBD1. The CDR3 extends over 15 amino acids. The trim removed 0 bases at V and 8 bases at J, leaving 2 bases unmatched. Germline V gives CDR1 SGHRS, CDR2 YFSETQ. The CDR3 nucleotides read TGCGCCAGCAGCTTGGTGGGACAGGGGTATTCACCCCTCCACTTT. Amino acid sequence: CASSLVGQGYSPLHF.

The chain is built from TRBV27 and TRBJ2-1, with TRBD2 matching 12 bases. CDR1 and CDR2 from the germline V gene are MNHEY and SMNVEV (reference sequence). The V and J ends lost 2 bases and 9 bases, in that order; junction bases with no gene match: 5. The CDR3 is made up of 15 amino acids. In DNA form, the CDR3 reads TGTGCCAGCAGTTTAGATCCTAGCGGGAGGGGTGAGCAGTTCTTC. Its translation: CASSLDPSGRGEQFF.

The chain is built from TRBV9 and TRBJ1-1, with D maybe TRBD1 (6 bases). Trimming left V 4 bases short and J 1 base short, with 8 bases between. The CDR3 length is 13 residues. CDR1 is SGDLS and CDR2 is YYNGEE in the germline V gene. CDR3 loop: CASSQGTNTEAFF. The CDR3 nucleotides are TGTGCCAGCAGCCAGGGGACGAACACTGAAGCTTTCTTT.

The chain employs TRBV28 and TRBJ2-6; TRBD2 matches 8 bases. The CDR3 contains 13 residues. J gave up 2 bases and V 9 bases, and 0 bases lay outside the gene matches. The germline V gene has CDR1 MDHEN and CDR2 SYDVKM. This CDR3 is CASSGAGANVLTF. CDR3 DNA sequence: TGTGCCAGTAGCGGGGCTGGGGCCAACGTCCTGACTTTC.

The CDR3, as DNA: TGTGCCAGCAGTTTCTACCAGGGGCATGAAAAACTGTTTTTT. Translation gives CASSFYQGHEKLFF. The genes are TRBV28 and TRBJ1-4; tentative D call: TRBD1 (6 bases). CDR1 and CDR2 (germline): MDHEN, SYDVKM. Trimming removed 3 bases at V and 6 bases at J, with 11 bases between. There are 14 residues in the CDR3.